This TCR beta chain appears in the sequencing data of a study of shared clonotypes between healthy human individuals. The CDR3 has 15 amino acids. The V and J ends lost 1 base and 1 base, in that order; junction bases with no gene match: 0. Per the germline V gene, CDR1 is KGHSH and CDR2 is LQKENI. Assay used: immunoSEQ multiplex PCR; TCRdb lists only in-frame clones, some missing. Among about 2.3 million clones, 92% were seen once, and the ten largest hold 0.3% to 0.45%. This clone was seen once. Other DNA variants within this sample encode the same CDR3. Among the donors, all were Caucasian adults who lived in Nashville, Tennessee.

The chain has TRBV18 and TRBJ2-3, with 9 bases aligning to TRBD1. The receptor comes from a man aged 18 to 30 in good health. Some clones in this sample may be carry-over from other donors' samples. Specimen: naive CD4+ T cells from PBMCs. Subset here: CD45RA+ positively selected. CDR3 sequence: CASSPRQGGTDTQYF. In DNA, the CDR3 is TGTGCCAGCTCACCACGACAGGGGGGCACAGATACGCAGTATTTT.